This T cell receptor (beta chain) was recovered during a study of T cells expressing NK-cell markers. Study summary: Sorted CD3+CD56+NKG2C+, CD3+CD56+NKG2C- and CD3+CD56-NKG2C+ T cells provided the TCR beta repertoires. Regarding the study as a whole: The same clonotypes also predominated in the CD3+CD56-NKG2C+ fraction of several donors. Whether expanded NKG2C+ T cell clones recognized HCMV stayed uncertain.

Of note for this clonotype: The antigen remains undetermined.

CDR1 is SGHTA and CDR2 is FQGTGA in the germline V gene. The CDR3 loop spans 18 amino acids. TCR beta cDNA was made by 5'RACE template switching with UMIs. Reanalyzing the 5' RACE reads, TCRdb keeps one entry per CDR3 protein, without DNA. The data include 500,000 to 700,000 distinct CDR3 sequences; the top ten clones carry under 4.5%. Sequenced input: blood T cells: a sorted CD56 or NKG2C T cell subset, CD4+ or CD8+ T cells, or bulk PBMC T cells (not recorded which). J is TRBJ2-1 and V is TRBV7-3; TCRdb's D call, TRBD2, is unchecked because there is no DNA. The clonotype was recovered from a man aged 18 to 35 in good health. CDR3 region: CASSSYTRTSGNGDEQFF.